The 32 T cell receptor beta chains below all came from one sample that was sequenced in a study of cytomegalovirus exposure and HLA in healthy donors. The method was immunoSEQ multiplex PCR; TCRdb's version includes in-frame clones alone and lacks a portion of them. The repertoire holds over 150,000 clones, about nine tenths seen once, with 10% in the top ten. The sequencing sample was made of PBMCs. These receptors all come from a woman aged 18-29 years in good health and CMV-seropositive.

The chain uses TRBV28 and TRBJ2-5; perhaps TRBD2 as D (5 bases). V lost 7 bases and J 5 bases, leaving 14 bases between the germline ends. The germline V gene has CDR1 MDHEN and CDR2 SYDVKM. The CDR3 spans 13 residues. CDR3 coding DNA: TGTGCCAGCACCGGACTGACTCCCGAGACCCAGTACTTC. Encoded protein: CASTGLTPETQYF. Full variable domain (missing parts from reference TRBV28 and TRBJ2-5): DVKVTQSSRYLVKRTGEKVFLECVQDMDHENMFWYRQDPGLGLRLIYFSYDVKMKEKGDIPEGYSVSREKKERFSLILESASTNQTSMYLCASTGLTPETQYFGPGTRLLVL.

The chain uses TRBV9 and TRBJ1-1; D is ambiguous. CDR3 length equals 15 residues. Germline lookup yields CDR1 SGDLS and CDR2 YYNGEE. Deletions cut 1 base from V and 4 bases from J, with 14 bases between. The CDR3 sequence: CASSVNREGGTEAFF. DNA of the CDR3: TGTGCCAGCAGCGTAAATAGGGAGGGTGGCACTGAAGCTTTCTTT.

This clone was seen ten or more times. The V and J genes are TRBV15 and TRBJ1-4; D is perhaps TRBD1 (5 bases). The V end was cut by 7 bases, the J end by 6 bases, with 12 bases between. Germline CDR1 and CDR2: LNHNV and YYDKDF (reference sequence). CDR3 length: 13 amino acids. CDR3 loop: CATTAKGDEKLFF. CDR3 bases: TGTGCCACCACGGCAAAAGGGGATGAAAAACTGTTTTTT.

The chain combines TRBV27 with TRBJ2-5, with D perhaps TRBD1 (5 bases). The CDR3 runs 13 residues. Germline lookup yields CDR1 MNHEY and CDR2 SMNVEV (reference sequence). V was clipped by 6 bases and J by 1 base, with 9 bases between them. The CDR3 loop reads CASSDSLQETQYF. In nucleotides, the CDR3 is TGTGCCAGCAGCGACAGTCTCCAAGAGACCCAGTACTTC.

V usage is TRBV18 and J usage is TRBJ2-7; 10 bases line up with TRBD1. The CDR3 sequence is 14 residues long. Germline V gives CDR1 KGHSH, CDR2 LQKENI. With 4 bases clipped from V and 3 bases from J, the junction kept 3 bases outside the gene matches. In nucleotides, the CDR3 is TGTGCCAGCTCACACCGGGACAGGGGCTACGAGCAGTACTTC. This gives the protein CASSHRDRGYEQYF.

V and J are TRBV2 and TRBJ1-2; 9 nucleotides line up with TRBD1. V was clipped by 0 bases and J by 8 bases; unmatched bases: 4. The V gene's germline CDR1 is SNHLY and CDR2 FYNNEI. The CDR3 has 14 amino acids. The CDR3 DNA reads as TGTGCCAGCAGTGAAGCCAGACAGGGGGGCGGCTACACCTTC. Its protein product is CASSEARQGGGYTF.

This clone was found once. The J gene is TRBJ2-5, the V gene TRBV5-6; the D is unclear. V was trimmed by 1 base and J by 0 bases, leaving 10 bases between them. CDR3 length equals 15 residues. Germline CDR1 SGHDT, CDR2 YYEEEE. CDR3 nucleotides: TGTGCCAGCAGCTTGAAAGTCTCGGACCAAGAGACCCAGTACTTC. This encodes CASSLKVSDQETQYF.

This chain uses TRBV28 with TRBJ2-7; perhaps TRBD1 as D (5 bases). The V end lost 6 bases, the J end lost 4 bases, and 13 bases lay between the germline ends. The CDR3 has 13 amino acids. The V gene's germline CDR1 is MDHEN and CDR2 SYDVKM. This CDR3 is CASRLPTGYEQYF. The CDR3 DNA is TGTGCCAGCAGGCTCCCTACAGGTTACGAGCAGTACTTC. The whole variable domain, remainder taken from reference TRBV28 and TRBJ2-7, is DVKVTQSSRYLVKRTGEKVFLECVQDMDHENMFWYRQDPGLGLRLIYFSYDVKMKEKGDIPEGYSVSREKKERFSLILESASTNQTSMYLCASRLPTGYEQYFGPGTRLTVT.

The chain recombines TRBV28 with TRBJ2-7, with TRBD2 matching over 13 bases. CDR3 size: 14 residues. Germline trimming cut 6 bases from V and 1 base from J; bases unmatched to any gene: 0. CDR1 and CDR2 from the germline V gene are MDHEN and SYDVKM. The CDR3 loop reads CASRGLAGSYEQYF. The DNA for the CDR3 is TGTGCCAGCAGGGGACTAGCGGGGTCCTACGAGCAGTACTTC.

This clone has just one count. This chain joins TRBV15 and TRBJ2-2; no reliable D call. CDR1 and CDR2 (germline): LNHNV, YYDKDF (reference sequence). The CDR3 has 16 amino acids. The germline V and J ends were trimmed by 0 bases and 6 bases, with 14 bases remaining between them. The CDR3 protein is CATSRDSPVKPGELFF. The CDR3 DNA sequence: TGTGCCACCAGCAGAGATTCACCGGTAAAACCCGGGGAGCTGTTTTTT.

V is TRBV7-8 and J is TRBJ2-1; possible D gene TRBD2, 6 bases. Looked up from germline, CDR1 is SGHVS and CDR2 is FQNEAQ. The V end lost 1 base, the J end lost 9 bases, and 10 bases lay between the germline ends. The CDR3 is 13 amino acids. The CDR3 here is CASSLGGAGEQFF. In DNA form, the CDR3 reads TGTGCCAGCAGCTTAGGCGGGGCCGGTGAGCAGTTCTTC.

The rearrangement joins TRBV5-4 to TRBJ1-2, with 7 positions matching TRBD1. Germline CDR1 SGHNT, CDR2 YYREEE (reference sequence). The CDR3 is made up of 18 amino acids. V dropped 0 bases and J dropped 5; count of bases not matched to a gene: 16. CDR3 nucleotides: TGTGCCAGCAGCTTGGGAGGGGACAGAAGGTTCTTTCATTATGGCTACACCTTC. Protein sequence: CASSLGGDRRFFHYGYTF.

The V call is TRBV20-1, the J call TRBJ2-7, with D hard to call. Per the germline V gene, CDR1 is DFQATT and CDR2 is SNEGSKA (reference sequence). V lost 0 bases, J lost 3 bases, and 3 bases lay in between. The CDR3 is 11 amino acids. CDR3 bases: TGCAGTGCTAGAGATTACTACGAGCAGTACTTC. Its translation is CSARDYYEQYF.

This clone is a singleton in its sample. The chain has TRBV27 and TRBJ2-7; 14 positions agree with TRBD2. V was clipped by 7 bases and J by 7 bases; unmatched bases: 6. CDR1 is MNHEY and CDR2 is SMNVEV in the germline V gene (reference sequence). This CDR3 region has 14 residues. The CDR3 spells CASKGLAGVAEQYF. The DNA of the CDR3 is TGTGCCAGCAAGGGACTAGCGGGAGTAGCTGAGCAGTACTTC.

This clone was found once. This rearrangement joins TRBV29-1 to TRBJ2-1, with D perhaps matching TRBD2 (6 bases). Germline CDR1 is SQVTM and CDR2 is ANQGSEA. This CDR3 comprises 15 residues. Trimming left V 1 base short and J 2 bases short, with 12 bases between. The CDR3 coding sequence is TGCAGCGTTGAAGGCCAAGCGGGCACCTACAATGAGCAGTTCTTC. This encodes CSVEGQAGTYNEQFF.

The chain links TRBV7-9 to TRBJ2-5, with a weak D call TRBD2 (5 bases). This CDR3 comprises 12 residues. Between the trimmed V and J ends, which lost 8 bases and 4 bases, there was a span of 11 bases. Germline V CDR1 and CDR2: SEHNR, FQNEAQ (reference sequence). CDR3 protein: CASGEGLETQYF. As DNA, the CDR3 is TGTGCCAGCGGTGAGGGCCTAGAGACCCAGTACTTC.

The V gene is TRBV5-6, the J gene TRBJ1-4, with 9 bases aligning to TRBD1. In germline, CDR1 is SGHDT, CDR2 YYEEEE. V lost 4 bases and J lost 4; bases outside the gene matches: 8. The CDR3 runs 16 residues. Written as DNA, the CDR3 is TGTGCCAGCAGCCCCGGGACAGGGTCCCGTAATGAAAAACTGTTTTTT. Protein: CASSPGTGSRNEKLFF. The whole variable domain, remainder taken from reference TRBV5-6 and TRBJ1-4, is DAGVTQSPTHLIKTRGQQVTLRCSPKSGHDTVSWYQQALGQGPQFIFQYYEEEERQRGNFPDRFSGHQFPNYSSELNVNALLLGDSALYLCASSPGTGSRNEKLFFGSGTQLSVL.

The CDR3 spells CASSFRGAMNTEAFF. The CDR3 region has the DNA TGTGCCAGCAGCTTCAGGGGGGCTATGAACACTGAAGCTTTCTTT. This chain links TRBV11-2 with TRBJ1-1, with 7 bases fitting TRBD1. CDR1 and CDR2 from the germline V gene are SGHAT and FQNNGV. Trimming at V came to 3 bases and at J to 0 bases, leaving 4 bases not matched to a gene. This CDR3 has 15 amino acids.

This rearrangement joins TRBV28 to TRBJ2-5, with a possible D match to TRBD1 (6 bases). The CDR3 consists of 16 residues. Germline CDR1 MDHEN, CDR2 SYDVKM. The ends were cut back, 5 bases at V and 4 bases at J, with 20 bases in the middle. The CDR3 bases are TGTGCCAGCAGTCCCCGGGACACCATCCGCGGAGAGACCCAGTACTTC. This translates into CASSPRDTIRGETQYF.

This clone was recorded once. The CDR3 reads CASSETGSYNEQFF. DNA of the CDR3: TGCGCCAGCAGCGAGACAGGGTCCTACAATGAGCAGTTCTTC. The J gene is TRBJ2-1, the V gene TRBV5-1; 7 nucleotides align to TRBD1. The germline CDR1 and CDR2 sequences are SGHRS and YFSETQ. V lost 4 bases to trimming and J lost 1 base; unmatched junction nucleotides: 2. This CDR3 is built from 14 residues. Supplemented by reference TRBV5-1 and TRBJ2-1, the full variable domain reads KAGVTQTPRYLIKTRGQQVTLSCSPISGHRSVSWYQQTPGQGLQFLFEYFSETQRNKGNFPGRFSGRQFSNSRSEMNVSTLELGDSALYLCASSETGSYNEQFFGPGTRLTVL.

The chain recombines TRBV15 with TRBJ2-7, with a weak D call TRBD1 (5 bases). Germline values: CDR1 LNHNV, CDR2 YYDKDF (reference sequence). CDR3 length: 14 residues. The ends were cut back, 3 bases at V and 7 bases at J, with 16 bases in the middle. The CDR3 is CATSRSGPPDEQYF. The CDR3 nucleotides read TGTGCCACCAGCAGGTCAGGGCCTCCGGATGAGCAGTACTTC. Complete variable domain (other parts from reference TRBV15 and TRBJ2-7): DAMVIQNPRYQVTQFGKPVTLSCSQTLNHNVMYWYQQKSSQAPKLLFHYYDKDFNNEADTPDNFQSRRPNTSFCFLDIRSPGLGDTAMYLCATSRSGPPDEQYFGPGTRLTVT.

V usage is TRBV18 and J usage is TRBJ2-1, with 13 bases that match TRBD2. Germline CDR1 reads KGHSH; CDR2 reads LQKENI. The CDR3 runs to 16 residues. The V and J ends lost 6 bases and 6 bases, in that order; junction bases with no gene match: 8. The CDR3 bases are TGTGCCAGCTCCCAACTAGCGGGAGGGCCTGTCAATGAGCAGTTCTTC. Its translation is CASSQLAGGPVNEQFF.

This chain joins TRBV9 and TRBJ2-7; 13 bases agree with TRBD2. The CDR3 has 14 amino acids. In germline, CDR1 is SGDLS, CDR2 YYNGEE. The V gene end was trimmed by 3 bases and the J gene end by 6 bases; junction bases not matched to a gene: 3. This CDR3 is CASSARTSGGEQYF. In DNA, the CDR3 is TGTGCCAGCAGCGCGCGGACTAGCGGGGGCGAGCAGTACTTC.

This chain connects TRBV7-3 to TRBJ2-5; 10 bases map to TRBD2. Germline values: CDR1 SGHTA, CDR2 FQGTGA. Trimming took 2 bases from V and 2 from J; bases not matched to a gene: 2. The CDR3 loop spans 15 amino acids. The DNA for the CDR3 is TGTGCCAGCAGCTTACTAGCGGGAGCTCAAGAGACCCAGTACTTC. Amino acid sequence: CASSLLAGAQETQYF.

This clone was recorded once. This chain links TRBV11-2 with TRBJ2-7; D uncertain. The germline V gene has CDR1 SGHAT and CDR2 FQNNGV. The CDR3 is made up of 12 amino acids. V dropped 1 base and J dropped 4 bases, with 5 bases sitting between them. The CDR3 is CASSLGLYEQYF. The DNA of the CDR3 is TGTGCCAGCAGCTTAGGACTTTACGAGCAGTACTTC.

This chain connects TRBV19 to TRBJ1-5, with D possibly TRBD1 on 6 matching bases. Germline assignment: CDR1 LNHDA and CDR2 SQIVND (reference sequence). The CDR3 is 15 amino acids. Trimming stripped 7 bases from V and 0 bases from J, with 13 bases between. Here the CDR3 reads CASNYDRYSNQPQHF. In DNA form, the CDR3 reads TGTGCCAGTAACTATGACAGGTATAGCAATCAGCCCCAGCATTTT.

The V and J genes are TRBV7-2 and TRBJ2-4; D is perhaps TRBD1 (6 bases). Germline V gene data show CDR1 as SGHTA and CDR2 as FQGNSA. The CDR3 consists of 19 residues. V lost 1 base and J lost 2, with 21 bases in between. This CDR3 reads CASSLGVNRAPLTKNIQYF. CDR3 DNA sequence: TGTGCCAGCAGCTTAGGGGTCAACAGGGCCCCTTTAACCAAAAACATTCAGTACTTC.

In this sample, this clone turned up once. This rearrangement joins TRBV29-1 to TRBJ2-1, with 8 bases matching TRBD2. Germline values: CDR1 SQVTM, CDR2 ANQGSEA. This CDR3 has 12 residues. Trimming removed 3 bases from V and 10 bases from J; junction bases left unmatched: 5. This CDR3 is CSVEETSGEQFF. In nucleotides, the CDR3 is TGCAGCGTTGAGGAAACTAGCGGCGAGCAGTTCTTC.

The gene calls are TRBV19 and TRBJ1-5; D perhaps matches TRBD1 (6 bases). Germline CDR1 and CDR2: LNHDA and SQIVND (reference sequence). Trimming removed 7 bases from V and 5 bases from J, with 15 bases in between. The CDR3 loop spans 14 amino acids. The DNA for the CDR3 is TGTGCCAGTACTACAACAGGGTTAGATCAGCCCCAGCATTTT. It yields the protein CASTTTGLDQPQHF.

J is TRBJ2-1 and V is TRBV4-1, with 13 bases identical to TRBD2. CDR1 is MGHRA, CDR2 YSYEKL, per germline. V lost 8 bases and J lost 6; bases outside the gene matches: 10. CDR3 length: 16 residues. The CDR3 DNA is TGCGCCAGCCGTCCGCGAGGGACTAGCGGGATCAATGAGCAGTTCTTC. Its protein is CASRPRGTSGINEQFF.

This sequence joins TRBV2 and TRBJ1-3; D is ambiguous. CDR1 and CDR2 (germline): SNHLY, FYNNEI. This CDR3 contains 17 residues. V gave up 3 bases and J gave up 0 bases, with 15 bases separating them. CDR3 in DNA: TGTGCCAGCAGTGATTCGGGAGACAACAGCTCTGGAAACACCATATATTTT. Amino acids: CASSDSGDNSSGNTIYF.

V gene TRBV5-6 combines with J gene TRBJ2-5, with 10 positions matching TRBD1. The length of the CDR3 is 15 residues. Germline CDR1 is SGHDT and CDR2 is YYEEEE. J lost 4 bases, V lost 3 bases, and 6 bases had no gene match. CDR3 amino acids: CASSSTGGEGETQYF. CDR3 bases: TGTGCCAGCAGCTCGACAGGGGGCGAAGGAGAGACCCAGTACTTC.